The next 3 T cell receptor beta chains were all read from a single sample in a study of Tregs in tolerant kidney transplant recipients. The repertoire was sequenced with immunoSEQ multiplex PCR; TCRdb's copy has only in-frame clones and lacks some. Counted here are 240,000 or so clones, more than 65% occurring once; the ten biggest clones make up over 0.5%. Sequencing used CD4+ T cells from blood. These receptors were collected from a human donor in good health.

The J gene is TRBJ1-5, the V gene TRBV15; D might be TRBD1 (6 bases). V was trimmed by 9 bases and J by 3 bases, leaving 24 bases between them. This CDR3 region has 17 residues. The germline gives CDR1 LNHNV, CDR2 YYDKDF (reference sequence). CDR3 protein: CATTGGGYGTFNQPQHF. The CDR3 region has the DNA TGTGCCACGACGGGAGGGGGTTATGGCACCTTCAATCAGCCCCAGCATTTT.

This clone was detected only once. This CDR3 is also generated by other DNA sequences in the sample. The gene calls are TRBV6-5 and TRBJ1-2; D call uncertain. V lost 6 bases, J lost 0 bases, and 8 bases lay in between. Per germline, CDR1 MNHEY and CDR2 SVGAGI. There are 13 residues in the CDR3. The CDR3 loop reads CASSRTANYGYTF. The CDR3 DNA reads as TGTGCCAGCAGCCGAACAGCTAACTATGGCTACACCTTC.

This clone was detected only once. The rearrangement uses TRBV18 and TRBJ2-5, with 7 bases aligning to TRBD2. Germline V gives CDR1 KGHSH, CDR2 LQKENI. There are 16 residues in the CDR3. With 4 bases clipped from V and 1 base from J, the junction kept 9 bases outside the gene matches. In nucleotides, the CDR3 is TGTGCCAGCTCACGGGGGTCAGCGGGACCCCAAGAGACCCAGTACTTC. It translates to CASSRGSAGPQETQYF.